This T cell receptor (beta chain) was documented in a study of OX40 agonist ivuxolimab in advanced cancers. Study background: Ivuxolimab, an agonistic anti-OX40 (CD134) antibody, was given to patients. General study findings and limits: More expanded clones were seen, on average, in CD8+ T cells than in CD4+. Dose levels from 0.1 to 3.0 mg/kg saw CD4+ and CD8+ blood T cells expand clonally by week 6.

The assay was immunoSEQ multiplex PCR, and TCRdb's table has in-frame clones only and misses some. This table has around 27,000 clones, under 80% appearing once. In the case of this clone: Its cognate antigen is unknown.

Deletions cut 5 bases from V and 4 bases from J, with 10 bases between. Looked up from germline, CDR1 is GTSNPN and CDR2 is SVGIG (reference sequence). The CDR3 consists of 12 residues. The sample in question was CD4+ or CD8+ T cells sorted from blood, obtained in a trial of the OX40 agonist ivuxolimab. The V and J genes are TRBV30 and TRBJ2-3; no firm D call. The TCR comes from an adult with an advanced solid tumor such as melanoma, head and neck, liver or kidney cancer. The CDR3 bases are TGTGCCTGGGCCTGGGCCCCAGATACGCAGTATTTT. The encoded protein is CAWAWAPDTQYF.